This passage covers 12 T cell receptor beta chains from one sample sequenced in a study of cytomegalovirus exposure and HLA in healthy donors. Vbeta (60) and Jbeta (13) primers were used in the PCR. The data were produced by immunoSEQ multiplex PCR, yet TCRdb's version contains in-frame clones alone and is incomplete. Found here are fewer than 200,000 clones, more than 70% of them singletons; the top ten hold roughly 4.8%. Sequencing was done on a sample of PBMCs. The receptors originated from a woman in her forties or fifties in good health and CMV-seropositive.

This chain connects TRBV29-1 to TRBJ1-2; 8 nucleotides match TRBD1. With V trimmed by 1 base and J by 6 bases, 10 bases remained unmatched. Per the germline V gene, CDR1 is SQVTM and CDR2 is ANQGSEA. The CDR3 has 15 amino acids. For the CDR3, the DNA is TGCAGCGTTGAAGGCGGTACAACAGGGGGGAATGGCTACACCTTC. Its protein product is CSVEGGTTGGNGYTF.

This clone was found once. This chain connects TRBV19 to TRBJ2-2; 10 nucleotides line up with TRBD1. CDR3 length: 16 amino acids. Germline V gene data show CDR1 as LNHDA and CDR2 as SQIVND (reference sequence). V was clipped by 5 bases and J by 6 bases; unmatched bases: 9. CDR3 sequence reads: CASSSAGQGMAGELFF. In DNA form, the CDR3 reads TGTGCCAGTAGTTCCGCGGGACAGGGGATGGCCGGGGAGCTGTTTTTT. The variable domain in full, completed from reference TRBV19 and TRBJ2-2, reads DGGITQSPKYLFRKEGQNVTLSCEQNLNHDAMYWYRQDPGQGLRLIYYSQIVNDFQKGDIAEGYSVSREKKESFPLTVTSAQKNPTAFYLCASSSAGQGMAGELFFGEGSRLTVL.

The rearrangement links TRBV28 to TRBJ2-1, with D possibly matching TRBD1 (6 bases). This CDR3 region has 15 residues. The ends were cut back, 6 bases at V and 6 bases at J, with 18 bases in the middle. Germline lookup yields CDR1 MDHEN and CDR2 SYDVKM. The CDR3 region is CASSRGQGWRNEQFF. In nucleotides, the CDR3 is TGTGCCAGCAGCCGCGGCCAGGGGTGGCGCAATGAGCAGTTCTTC. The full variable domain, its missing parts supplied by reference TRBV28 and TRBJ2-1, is DVKVTQSSRYLVKRTGEKVFLECVQDMDHENMFWYRQDPGLGLRLIYFSYDVKMKEKGDIPEGYSVSREKKERFSLILESASTNQTSMYLCASSRGQGWRNEQFFGPGTRLTVL.

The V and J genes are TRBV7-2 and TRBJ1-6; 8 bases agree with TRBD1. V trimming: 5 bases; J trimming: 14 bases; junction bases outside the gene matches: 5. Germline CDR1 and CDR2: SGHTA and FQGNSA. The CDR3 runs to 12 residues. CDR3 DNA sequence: TGTGCCAGCAGCGTGGACAGGGACTCCCTCCACTTT. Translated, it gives CASSVDRDSLHF. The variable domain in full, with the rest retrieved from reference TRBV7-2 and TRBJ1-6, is GAGVSQSPSNKVTEKGKDVELRCDPISGHTALYWYRQSLGQGLEFLIYFQGNSAPDKSGLPSDRFSAERTGGSVSTLTIQRTQQEDSAVYLCASSVDRDSLHFGNGTRLTVT.

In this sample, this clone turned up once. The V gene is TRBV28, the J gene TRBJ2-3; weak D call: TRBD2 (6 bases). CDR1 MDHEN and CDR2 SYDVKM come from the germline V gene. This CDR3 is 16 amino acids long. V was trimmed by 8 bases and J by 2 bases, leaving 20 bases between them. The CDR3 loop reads CASRVGGGNPTDTQYF. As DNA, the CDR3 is TGTGCCAGCCGTGTTGGAGGCGGGAACCCCACAGATACGCAGTATTTT.

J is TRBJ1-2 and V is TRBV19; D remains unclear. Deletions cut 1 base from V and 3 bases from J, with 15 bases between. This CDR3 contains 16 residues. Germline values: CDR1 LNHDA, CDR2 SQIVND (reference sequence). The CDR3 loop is CASSIGAGRFDYGYTF. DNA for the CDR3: TGTGCCAGTAGTATAGGGGCGGGGAGGTTCGACTATGGCTACACCTTC.

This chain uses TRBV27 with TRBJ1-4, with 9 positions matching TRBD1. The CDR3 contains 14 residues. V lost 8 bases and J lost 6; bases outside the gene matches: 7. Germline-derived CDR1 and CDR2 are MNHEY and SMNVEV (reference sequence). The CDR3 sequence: CASGSGTGHEKLFF. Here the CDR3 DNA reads TGTGCCAGCGGCTCCGGGACAGGGCATGAAAAACTGTTTTTT. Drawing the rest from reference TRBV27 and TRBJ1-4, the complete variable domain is EAQVTQNPRYLITVTGKKLTVTCSQNMNHEYMSWYRQDPGLGLRQIYYSMNVEVTDKGDVPEGYKVSRKEKRNFPLILESPSPNQTSLYFCASGSGTGHEKLFFGSGTQLSVL.

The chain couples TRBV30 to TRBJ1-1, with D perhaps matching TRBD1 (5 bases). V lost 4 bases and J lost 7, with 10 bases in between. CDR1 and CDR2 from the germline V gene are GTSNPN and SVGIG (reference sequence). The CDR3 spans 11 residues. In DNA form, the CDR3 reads TGTGCCTGGATGTGGCAGGGTGAAGCTTTCTTT. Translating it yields CAWMWQGEAFF.

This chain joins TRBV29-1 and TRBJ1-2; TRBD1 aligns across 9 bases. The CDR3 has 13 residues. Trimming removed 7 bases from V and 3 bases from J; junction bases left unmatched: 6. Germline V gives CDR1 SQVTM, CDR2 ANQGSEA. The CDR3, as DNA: TGCAGCGCGAGACAGGGGGAAGACTATGGCTACACCTTC. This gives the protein CSARQGEDYGYTF.

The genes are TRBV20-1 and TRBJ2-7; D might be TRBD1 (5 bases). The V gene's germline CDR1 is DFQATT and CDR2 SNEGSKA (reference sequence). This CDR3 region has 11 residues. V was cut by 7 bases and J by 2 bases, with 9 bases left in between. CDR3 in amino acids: CSVADTYEQYF. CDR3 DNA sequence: TGCAGTGTTGCGGACACCTACGAGCAGTACTTC.

CDR3 sequence reads: CASSPDSFNEKLFF. CDR3 sequence (DNA): TGTGCCAGCTCACCGGACAGCTTTAATGAAAAACTGTTTTTT. The rearrangement joins TRBV18 to TRBJ1-4; D perhaps matches TRBD1 (6 bases). This CDR3 has 14 residues. Trimming removed 3 bases from V and 4 bases from J, with 9 bases in between. CDR1 and CDR2 (germline): KGHSH, LQKENI.

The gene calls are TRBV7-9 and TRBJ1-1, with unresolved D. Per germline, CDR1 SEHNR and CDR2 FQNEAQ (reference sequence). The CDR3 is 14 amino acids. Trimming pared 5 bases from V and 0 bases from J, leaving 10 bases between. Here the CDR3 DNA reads TGTGCCAGCAGCCTGAGGGAGCTGAACACTGAAGCTTTCTTT. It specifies CASSLRELNTEAFF.